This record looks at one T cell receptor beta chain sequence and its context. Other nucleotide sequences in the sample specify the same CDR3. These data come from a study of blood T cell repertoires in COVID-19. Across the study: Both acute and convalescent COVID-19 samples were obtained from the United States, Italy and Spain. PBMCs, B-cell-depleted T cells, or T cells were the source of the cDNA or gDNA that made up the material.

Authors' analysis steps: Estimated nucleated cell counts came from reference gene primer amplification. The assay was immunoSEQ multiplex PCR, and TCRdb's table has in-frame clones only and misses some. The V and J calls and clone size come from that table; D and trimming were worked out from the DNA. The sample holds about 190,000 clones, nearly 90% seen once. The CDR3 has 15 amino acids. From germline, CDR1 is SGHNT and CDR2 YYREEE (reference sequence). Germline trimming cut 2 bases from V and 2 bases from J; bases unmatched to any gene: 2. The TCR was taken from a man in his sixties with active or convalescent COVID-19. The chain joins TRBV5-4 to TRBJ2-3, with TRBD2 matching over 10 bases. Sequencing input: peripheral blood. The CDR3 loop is CASSFGLADTDTQYF. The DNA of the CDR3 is TGTGCCAGCAGCTTCGGACTAGCGGACACAGATACGCAGTATTTT.